Below, 13 T cell receptor beta chains from the same sample are listed, as sequenced in a study of blood T cell repertoires in COVID-19. Only in-frame clones appear in the TCRdb table, and some are missing; sequencing was by immunoSEQ multiplex PCR. Of 200,000 to 250,000 clones listed, roughly 86% are singletons. Specimen: peripheral blood. All receptors derive from a woman aged 35 to 49 with acute or convalescent COVID-19.

V is TRBV6-5 and J is TRBJ1-1; a possible D gene is TRBD1 (5 bases). Trimming took off 4 bases at V and 0 bases at J, with 15 bases between the two ends. Germline loops: CDR1 MNHEY, CDR2 SVGAGI. There are 16 residues in the CDR3. CDR3 protein: CASSSRGTDMNTEAFF. The CDR3 DNA is TGTGCCAGCAGTTCCCGGGGGACGGACATGAACACTGAAGCTTTCTTT.

J is TRBJ2-3 and V is TRBV5-1; the match to TRBD2 covers 7 bases. The germline V gene has CDR1 SGHRS and CDR2 YFSETQ. V was clipped by 0 bases and J by 2 bases; unmatched bases: 3. CDR3 length equals 15 residues. CDR3 DNA sequence: TGCGCCAGCAGCTTGGCGGCGGGGGTCACAGATACGCAGTATTTT. Its translation: CASSLAAGVTDTQYF.

V usage is TRBV27 and J usage is TRBJ1-6; D ambiguous. With 2 bases removed from V and 5 bases from J, the gap between germline ends came to 10 bases. Germline assignment: CDR1 MNHEY and CDR2 SMNVEV (reference sequence). The CDR3 covers 15 residues. The CDR3 DNA follows: TGTGCCAGCAGTTTAAACAGCTTGGATAATTCACCCCTCCACTTT. Residues: CASSLNSLDNSPLHF.

The V gene is TRBV19, the J gene TRBJ1-2; TRBD1 agrees at 8 bases. Trimming at V came to 2 bases and at J to 2 bases, leaving 4 bases not matched to a gene. The CDR3 consists of 15 residues. CDR1 and CDR2 from the germline V gene are LNHDA and SQIVND (reference sequence). Written as DNA, the CDR3 is TGTGCCAGTAGTATAATGGGGACAGGCAACTATGGCTACACCTTC. Encoded protein: CASSIMGTGNYGYTF.

The chain recombines TRBV29-1 with TRBJ2-3; D remains unclear. Trimming took off 6 bases at V and 8 bases at J, with 18 bases between the two ends. Germline V gene lookup returns CDR1 SQVTM and CDR2 ANQGSEA. This CDR3 is built from 13 residues. CDR3 coding DNA: TGCAGCGTGGGCCCTTCATATGGCGGTACGCAGTATTTT. Amino acid sequence: CSVGPSYGGTQYF.

J is TRBJ1-5 and V is TRBV5-4; 12 positions match TRBD1. Germline assignment: CDR1 SGHNT and CDR2 YYREEE (reference sequence). V shed 4 bases and J 0 bases; nucleotides not matched to a gene: 8. The CDR3 runs 18 residues. In DNA, the CDR3 is TGTGCCAGCAGCCCCCGGGACAGGGGGCTTTATAGCAATCAGCCCCAGCATTTT. Translated: CASSPRDRGLYSNQPQHF.

The J gene is TRBJ2-3, the V gene TRBV7-3, with D perhaps TRBD2 (6 bases). The V gene lost 0 bases and the J gene lost 0 bases, with 13 bases spanning the gap. CDR3 length equals 17 residues. The germline V gene encodes CDR1 SGHTA and CDR2 FQGTGA. The CDR3 DNA sequence: TGTGCCAGCAGCTTAACGTTCCGCGGGACTAGCACAGATACGCAGTATTTT. Translated: CASSLTFRGTSTDTQYF.

Only a few counts were recorded for this clone. The gene calls are TRBV6-5 and TRBJ1-5; D possibly corresponds to TRBD1 (6 bases). CDR1 and CDR2 (germline): MNHEY, SVGAGI. There are 15 residues in the CDR3. V lost 6 bases, J lost 0 bases, and 12 bases lay in between. CDR3 in amino acids: CASSLQGYSNQPQHF. The CDR3 DNA reads TGTGCCAGCAGCTTACAGGGTTATAGCAATCAGCCCCAGCATTTT.

The CDR3 DNA is TGTGCCAGCAGCTTAACAGGGACCACAGATACGCAGTATTTT. It specifies CASSLTGTTDTQYF. This chain links TRBV11-2 with TRBJ2-3; D might be TRBD1 (6 bases). The CDR3 has 14 amino acids. V was shortened by 2 bases and J by 2 bases, with 8 bases between the two germline ends. Germline CDR1 SGHAT, CDR2 FQNNGV.

The chain combines TRBV19 with TRBJ1-2; 7 bases align to TRBD1. CDR1 is LNHDA and CDR2 is SQIVND in the germline V gene (reference sequence). J gave up 4 bases and V 5 bases, and 4 bases lay outside the gene matches. The CDR3 is 13 residues long. CDR3 residues: CASSDRAFYGYTF. In nucleotides, the CDR3 is TGTGCCAGTAGTGACAGGGCGTTCTATGGCTACACCTTC. The whole variable domain, remainder taken from reference TRBV19 and TRBJ1-2, is DGGITQSPKYLFRKEGQNVTLSCEQNLNHDAMYWYRQDPGQGLRLIYYSQIVNDFQKGDIAEGYSVSREKKESFPLTVTSAQKNPTAFYLCASSDRAFYGYTFGSGTRLTVV.

The chain combines TRBV18 with TRBJ1-3; a possible D gene is TRBD1 (6 bases). Germline lookup yields CDR1 KGHSH and CDR2 LQKENI. V lost 3 bases, J lost 4 bases, and 16 bases lay in between. The CDR3 has 16 residues. The CDR3 sequence is CASSPDAGAAGNTIYF. The DNA of the CDR3 is TGTGCCAGCTCACCCGACGCGGGGGCAGCAGGAAACACCATATATTTT.

The J gene is TRBJ2-1, the V gene TRBV18; 7 bases align to TRBD2. Germline CDR1 is KGHSH and CDR2 is LQKENI. J lost 10 bases, V lost 4 bases, and 7 bases had no gene match. The CDR3 has 13 residues. The CDR3 is CASSRVPGLEQFF. The CDR3 DNA reads as TGTGCCAGCTCACGGGTCCCGGGACTAGAGCAGTTCTTC.

This chain links TRBV19 with TRBJ1-2; possibly TRBD1 for D (6 bases). V lost 3 bases and J 4 bases, leaving 15 bases between the germline ends. The CDR3 is 15 residues long. CDR1 and CDR2 from the germline V gene are LNHDA and SQIVND (reference sequence). CDR3 coding DNA: TGTGCCAGTAGTATCGTCCGGAGGGGGGGCTATGGCTACACCTTC. Translated, it gives CASSIVRRGGYGYTF.